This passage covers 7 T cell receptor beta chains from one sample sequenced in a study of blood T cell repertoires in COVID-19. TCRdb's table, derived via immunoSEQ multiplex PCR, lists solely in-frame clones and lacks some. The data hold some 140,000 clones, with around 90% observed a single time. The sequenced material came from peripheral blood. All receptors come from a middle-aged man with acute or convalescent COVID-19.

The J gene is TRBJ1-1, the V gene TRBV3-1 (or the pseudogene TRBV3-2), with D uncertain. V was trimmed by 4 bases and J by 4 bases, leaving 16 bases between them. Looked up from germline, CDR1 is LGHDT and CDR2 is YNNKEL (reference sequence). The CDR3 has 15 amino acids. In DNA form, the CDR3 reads TGTGCCAGCAGCCCGTGGGCGGGATGGGGCACTGAAGCTTTCTTT. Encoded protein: CASSPWAGWGTEAFF.

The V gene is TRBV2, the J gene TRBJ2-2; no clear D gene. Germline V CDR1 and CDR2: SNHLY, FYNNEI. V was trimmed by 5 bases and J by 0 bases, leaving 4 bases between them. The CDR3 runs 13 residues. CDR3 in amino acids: CASSRTNTGELFF. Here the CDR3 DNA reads TGTGCCAGCAGTCGTACGAACACCGGGGAGCTGTTTTTT.

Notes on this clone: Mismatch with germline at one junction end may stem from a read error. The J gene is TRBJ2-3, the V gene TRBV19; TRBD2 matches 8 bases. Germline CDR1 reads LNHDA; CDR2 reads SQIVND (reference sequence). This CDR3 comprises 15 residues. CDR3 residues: CASSMGASGLDMQYF. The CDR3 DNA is TGTGCCAGTAGTATGGGGGCTAGCGGGCTAGATATGCAGTATTTT. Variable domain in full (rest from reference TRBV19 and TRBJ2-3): DGGITQSPKYLFRKEGQNVTLSCEQNLNHDAMYWYRQDPGQGLRLIYYSQIVNDFQKGDIAEGYSVSREKKESFPLTVTSAQKNPTAFYLCASSMGASGLDMQYFGPGTRLTVL.

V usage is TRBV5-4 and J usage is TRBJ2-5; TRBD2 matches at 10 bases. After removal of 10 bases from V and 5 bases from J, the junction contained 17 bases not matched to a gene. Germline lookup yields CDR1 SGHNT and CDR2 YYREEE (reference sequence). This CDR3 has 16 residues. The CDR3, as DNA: TGTGCCTCCAGCTCAGCGGGGGGGGCAGAACACGAGACCCAGTACTTC. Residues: CASSSAGGAEHETQYF. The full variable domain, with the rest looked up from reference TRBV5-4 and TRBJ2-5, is ETGVTQSPTHLIKTRGQQVTLRCSSQSGHNTVSWYQQALGQGPQFIFQYYREEENGRGNFPPRFSGLQFPNYSSELNVNALELDDSALYLCASSSAGGAEHETQYFGPGTRLLVL.

In DNA, the CDR3 is TGTGCCAGCAATATGGGACAGGGGCTCGGGGAGCTGTTTTTT. Encoded protein: CASNMGQGLGELFF. The chain is built from TRBV2 and TRBJ2-2; 10 bases are a match to TRBD1. CDR1 is SNHLY, CDR2 FYNNEI, per germline. With 7 bases clipped from V and 7 bases from J, the junction kept 6 bases outside the gene matches. The CDR3 runs to 14 residues.

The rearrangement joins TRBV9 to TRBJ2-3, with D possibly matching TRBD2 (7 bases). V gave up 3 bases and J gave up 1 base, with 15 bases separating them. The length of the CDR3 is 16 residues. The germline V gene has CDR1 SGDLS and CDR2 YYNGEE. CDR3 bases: TGTGCCAGCAGCGGGGAGAGGGGGGGCCGCACAGATACGCAGTATTTT. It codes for CASSGERGGRTDTQYF.

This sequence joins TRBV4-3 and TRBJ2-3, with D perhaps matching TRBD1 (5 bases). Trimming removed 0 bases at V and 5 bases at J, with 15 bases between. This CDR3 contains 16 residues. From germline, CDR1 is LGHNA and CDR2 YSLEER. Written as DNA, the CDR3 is TGCGCCAGCAGCCAAGATCTTGGCAGGGCTCAAGATACGCAGTATTTT. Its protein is CASSQDLGRAQDTQYF.